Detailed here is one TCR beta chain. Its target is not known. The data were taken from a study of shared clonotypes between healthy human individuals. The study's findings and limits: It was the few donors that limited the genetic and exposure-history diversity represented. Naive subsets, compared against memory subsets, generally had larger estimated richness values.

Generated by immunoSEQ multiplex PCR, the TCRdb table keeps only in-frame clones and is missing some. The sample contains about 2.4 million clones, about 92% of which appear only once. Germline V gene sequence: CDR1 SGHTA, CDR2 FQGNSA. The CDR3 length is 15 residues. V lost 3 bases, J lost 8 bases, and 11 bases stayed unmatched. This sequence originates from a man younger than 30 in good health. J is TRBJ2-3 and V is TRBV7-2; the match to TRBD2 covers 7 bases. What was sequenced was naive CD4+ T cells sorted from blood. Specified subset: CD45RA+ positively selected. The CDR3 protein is CASSLSSGSIVTQYF. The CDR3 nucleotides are TGTGCCAGCAGCTTGAGTAGCGGGTCAATTGTTACGCAGTATTTT.